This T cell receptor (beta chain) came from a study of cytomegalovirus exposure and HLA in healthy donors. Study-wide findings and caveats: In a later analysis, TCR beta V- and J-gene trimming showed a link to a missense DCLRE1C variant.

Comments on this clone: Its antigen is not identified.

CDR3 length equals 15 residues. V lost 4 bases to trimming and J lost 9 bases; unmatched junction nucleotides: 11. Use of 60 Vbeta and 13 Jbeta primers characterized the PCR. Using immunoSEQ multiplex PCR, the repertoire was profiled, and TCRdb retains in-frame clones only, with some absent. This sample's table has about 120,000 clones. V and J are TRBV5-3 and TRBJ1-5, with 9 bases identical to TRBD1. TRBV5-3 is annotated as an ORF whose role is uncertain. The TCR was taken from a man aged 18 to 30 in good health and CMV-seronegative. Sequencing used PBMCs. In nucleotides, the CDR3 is TGTGCCAGAAGCCTCCGACAGGGGGGGGACGGGCCCCAGCATTTT. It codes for CARSLRQGGDGPQHF.